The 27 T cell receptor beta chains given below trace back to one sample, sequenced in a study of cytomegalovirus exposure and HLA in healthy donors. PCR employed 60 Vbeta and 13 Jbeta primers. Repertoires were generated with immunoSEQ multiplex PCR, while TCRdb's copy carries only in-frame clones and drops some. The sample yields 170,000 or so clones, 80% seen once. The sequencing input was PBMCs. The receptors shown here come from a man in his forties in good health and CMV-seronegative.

The CDR3, as DNA: TGTGCCAGCAGGGAGGTGAACACTGAAGCTTTCTTT. Its translation is CASREVNTEAFF. The chain carries TRBV2 and TRBJ1-1; D not certain. CDR1 is SNHLY and CDR2 is FYNNEI in the germline V gene. The CDR3 is 12 amino acids. V lost 6 bases and J lost 0, with 5 bases in between.

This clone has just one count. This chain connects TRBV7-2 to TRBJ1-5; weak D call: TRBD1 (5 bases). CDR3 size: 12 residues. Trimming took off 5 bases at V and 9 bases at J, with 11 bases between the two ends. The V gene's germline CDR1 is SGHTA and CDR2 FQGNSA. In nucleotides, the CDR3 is TGTGCCAGCAGCCCCAGCCAGGGGCCCCAGCATTTT. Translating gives CASSPSQGPQHF.

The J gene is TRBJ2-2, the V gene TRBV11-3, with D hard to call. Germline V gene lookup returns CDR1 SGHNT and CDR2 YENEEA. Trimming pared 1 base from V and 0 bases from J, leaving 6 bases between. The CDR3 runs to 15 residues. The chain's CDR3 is CASSLVRPNTGELFF. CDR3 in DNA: TGTGCCAGCAGCTTAGTTCGTCCGAACACCGGGGAGCTGTTTTTT.

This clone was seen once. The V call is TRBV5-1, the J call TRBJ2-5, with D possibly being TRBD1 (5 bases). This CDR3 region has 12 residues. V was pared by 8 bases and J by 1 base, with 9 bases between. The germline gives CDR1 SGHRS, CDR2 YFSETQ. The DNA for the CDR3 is TGCGCCAGTTCGACAGTCCAAGAGACCCAGTACTTC. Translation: CASSTVQETQYF.

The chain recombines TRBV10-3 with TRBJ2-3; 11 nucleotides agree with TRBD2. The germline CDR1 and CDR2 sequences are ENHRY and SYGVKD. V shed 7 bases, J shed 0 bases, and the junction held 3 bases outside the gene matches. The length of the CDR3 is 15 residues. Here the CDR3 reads CAITPSGGSTDTQYF. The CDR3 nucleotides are TGTGCCATCACACCTAGCGGGGGGAGCACAGATACGCAGTATTTT.

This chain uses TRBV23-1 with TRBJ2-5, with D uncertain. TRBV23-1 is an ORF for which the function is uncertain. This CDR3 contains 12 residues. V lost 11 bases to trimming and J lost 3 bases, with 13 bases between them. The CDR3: CAPTRPEETQYF. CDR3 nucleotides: TGCGCCCCTACCAGGCCAGAAGAGACCCAGTACTTC.

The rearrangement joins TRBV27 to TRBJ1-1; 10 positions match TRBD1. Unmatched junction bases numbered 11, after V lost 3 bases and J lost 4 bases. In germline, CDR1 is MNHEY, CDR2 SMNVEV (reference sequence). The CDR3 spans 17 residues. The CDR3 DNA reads TGTGCCAGCAGTTTGGGGTATCCGGGACAGGGGACCACTGAAGCTTTCTTT. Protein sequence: CASSLGYPGQGTTEAFF.

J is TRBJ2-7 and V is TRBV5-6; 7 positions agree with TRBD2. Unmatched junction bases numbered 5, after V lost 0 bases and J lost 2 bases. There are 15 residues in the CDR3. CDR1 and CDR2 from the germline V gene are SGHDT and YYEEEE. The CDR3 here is CASSLAASGTYEQYF. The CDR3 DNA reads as TGTGCCAGCAGCTTGGCCGCAAGCGGGACCTACGAGCAGTACTTC.

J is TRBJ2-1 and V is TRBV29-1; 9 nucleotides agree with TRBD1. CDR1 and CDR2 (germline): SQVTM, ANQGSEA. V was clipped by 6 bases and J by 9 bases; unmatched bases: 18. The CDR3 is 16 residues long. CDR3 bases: TGCAGCGTCTTACAGGGGGCTGTTTTAGCTCCCTCTGAGCAGTTCTTC. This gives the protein CSVLQGAVLAPSEQFF.

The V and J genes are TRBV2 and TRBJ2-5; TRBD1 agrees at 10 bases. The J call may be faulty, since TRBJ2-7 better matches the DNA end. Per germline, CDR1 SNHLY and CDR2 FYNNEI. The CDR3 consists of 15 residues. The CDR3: CASSGVDRGVYEQYF. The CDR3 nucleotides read TGTGCCAGCAGTGGCGTGGACAGGGGGGTATACGAGCAGTACTTC.

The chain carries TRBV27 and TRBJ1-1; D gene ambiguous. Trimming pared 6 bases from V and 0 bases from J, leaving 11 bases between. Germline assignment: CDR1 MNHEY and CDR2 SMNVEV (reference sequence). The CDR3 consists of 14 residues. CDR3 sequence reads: CASSARTVNTEAFF. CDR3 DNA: TGTGCCAGCAGCGCCCGCACAGTGAACACTGAAGCTTTCTTT.

CDR3 residues: CASSLRTGNLRNTIYF. Here the CDR3 DNA reads TGTGCCAGTAGTCTACGCACAGGGAACCTCCGAAACACCATATATTTT. The chain joins TRBV19 to TRBJ1-3; D possibly corresponds to TRBD1 (6 bases). The CDR3 length is 16 residues. The V and J ends lost 5 bases and 5 bases respectively, with 19 bases between them. The germline CDR1 and CDR2 sequences are LNHDA and SQIVND (reference sequence). The full variable domain, its missing parts supplied by reference TRBV19 and TRBJ1-3, is DGGITQSPKYLFRKEGQNVTLSCEQNLNHDAMYWYRQDPGQGLRLIYYSQIVNDFQKGDIAEGYSVSREKKESFPLTVTSAQKNPTAFYLCASSLRTGNLRNTIYFGEGSWLTVV.

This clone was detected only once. CDR3 loop: CASSLDKNNEQFF. The CDR3 DNA sequence: TGCGCCAGCAGCCTGGACAAGAACAATGAGCAGTTCTTC. V and J are TRBV5-1 and TRBJ2-1; TRBD1 might be the D (5 bases). Between the trimmed V and J ends, which lost 4 bases and 5 bases, there was a span of 10 bases. Germline values: CDR1 SGHRS, CDR2 YFSETQ. The CDR3 has 13 residues.

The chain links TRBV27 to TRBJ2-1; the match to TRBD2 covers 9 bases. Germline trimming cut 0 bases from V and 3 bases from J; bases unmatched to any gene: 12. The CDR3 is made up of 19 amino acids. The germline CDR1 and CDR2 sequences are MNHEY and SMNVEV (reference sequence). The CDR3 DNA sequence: TGTGCCAGCAGTTTATCACCCGGGGCTAGCGGGATCCACTACAATGAGCAGTTCTTC. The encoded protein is CASSLSPGASGIHYNEQFF.

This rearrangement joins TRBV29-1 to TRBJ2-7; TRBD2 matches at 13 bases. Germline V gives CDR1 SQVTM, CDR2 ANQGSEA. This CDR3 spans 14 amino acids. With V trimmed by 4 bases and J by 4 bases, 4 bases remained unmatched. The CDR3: CSVAGTSGDYEQYF. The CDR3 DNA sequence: TGCAGCGTTGCGGGGACTAGCGGGGATTACGAGCAGTACTTC.

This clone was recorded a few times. CDR3 DNA sequence: TGCGCCAGCAGCCTGACTAGCGGGGGGACGTACGAGCAGTACTTC. This codes for CASSLTSGGTYEQYF. The chain recombines TRBV5-1 with TRBJ2-7; 13 bases match TRBD2. The CDR3 covers 15 residues. The germline CDR1 and CDR2 sequences are SGHRS and YFSETQ. Unmatched junction bases numbered 5, after V lost 4 bases and J lost 4 bases.

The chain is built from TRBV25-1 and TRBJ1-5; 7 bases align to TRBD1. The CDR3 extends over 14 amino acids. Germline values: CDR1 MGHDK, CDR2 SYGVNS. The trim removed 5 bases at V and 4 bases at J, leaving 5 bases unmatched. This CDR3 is CASSPRGDNQPQHF. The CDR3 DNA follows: TGTGCCAGCAGTCCCAGGGGGGATAATCAGCCCCAGCATTTT.

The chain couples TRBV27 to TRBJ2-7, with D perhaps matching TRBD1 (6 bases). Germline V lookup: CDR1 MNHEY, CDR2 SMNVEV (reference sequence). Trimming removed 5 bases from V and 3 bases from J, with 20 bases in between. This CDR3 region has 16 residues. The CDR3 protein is CASSPLGARRFYEQYF. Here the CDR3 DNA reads TGTGCCAGCAGTCCCTTGGGGGCCCGGAGATTCTACGAGCAGTACTTC.

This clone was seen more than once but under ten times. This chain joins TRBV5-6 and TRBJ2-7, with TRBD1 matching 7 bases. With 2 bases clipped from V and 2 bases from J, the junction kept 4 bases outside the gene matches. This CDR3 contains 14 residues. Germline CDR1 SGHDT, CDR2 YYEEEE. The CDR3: CASSFRDRPYEQYF. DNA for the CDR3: TGTGCCAGCAGCTTCCGGGACAGACCCTACGAGCAGTACTTC.

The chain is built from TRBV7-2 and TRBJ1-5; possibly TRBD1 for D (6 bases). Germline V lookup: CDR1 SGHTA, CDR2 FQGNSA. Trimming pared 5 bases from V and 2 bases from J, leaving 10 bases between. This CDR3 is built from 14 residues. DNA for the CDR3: TGTGCCAGCAGCATGGGGACACGCAATCAGCCCCAGCATTTT. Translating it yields CASSMGTRNQPQHF.

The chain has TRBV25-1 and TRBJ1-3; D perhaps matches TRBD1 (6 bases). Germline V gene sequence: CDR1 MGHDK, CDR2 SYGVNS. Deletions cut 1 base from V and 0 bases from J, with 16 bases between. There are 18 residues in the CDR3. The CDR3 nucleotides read TGTGCCAGCAGTGAATCTGTGAATCAGGGGCCCTCTGGAAACACCATATATTTT. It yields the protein CASSESVNQGPSGNTIYF.

DNA of the CDR3: TGTGCCAGCAGACCCCGGGGAGGACGGTCCGGGGAGCTGTTTTTT. Translating gives CASRPRGGRSGELFF. J is TRBJ2-2 and V is TRBV6-5; D is perhaps TRBD2 (6 bases). In germline, CDR1 is MNHEY, CDR2 SVGAGI. V dropped 6 bases and J dropped 6 bases, with 17 bases sitting between them. The CDR3 is made up of 15 amino acids.

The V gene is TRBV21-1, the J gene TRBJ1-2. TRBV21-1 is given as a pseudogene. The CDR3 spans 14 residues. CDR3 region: CASRGGGGAVGYTF. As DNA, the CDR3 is TGTGCCAGCAGGGGGGGTGGAGGGGCAGTCGGCTACACCTTC.

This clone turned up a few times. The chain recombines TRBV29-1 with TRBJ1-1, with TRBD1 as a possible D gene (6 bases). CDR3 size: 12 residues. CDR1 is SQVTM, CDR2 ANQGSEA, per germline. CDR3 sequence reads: CSGGRGPTEAFF. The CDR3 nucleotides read TGCAGTGGGGGGCGGGGGCCCACTGAAGCTTTCTTT.

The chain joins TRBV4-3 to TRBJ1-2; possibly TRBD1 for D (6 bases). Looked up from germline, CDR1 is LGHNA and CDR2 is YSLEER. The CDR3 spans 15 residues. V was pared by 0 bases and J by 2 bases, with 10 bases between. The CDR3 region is CASSQDTGYNYGYTF. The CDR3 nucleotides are TGCGCCAGCAGCCAAGATACAGGGTACAACTATGGCTACACCTTC.

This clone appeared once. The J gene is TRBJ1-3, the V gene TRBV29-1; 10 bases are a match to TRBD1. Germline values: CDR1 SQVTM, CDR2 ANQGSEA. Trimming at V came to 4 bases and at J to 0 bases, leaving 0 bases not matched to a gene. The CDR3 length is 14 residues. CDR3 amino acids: CSVGDRGSGNTIYF. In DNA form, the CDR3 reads TGCAGCGTTGGGGACAGGGGCTCTGGAAACACCATATATTTT.

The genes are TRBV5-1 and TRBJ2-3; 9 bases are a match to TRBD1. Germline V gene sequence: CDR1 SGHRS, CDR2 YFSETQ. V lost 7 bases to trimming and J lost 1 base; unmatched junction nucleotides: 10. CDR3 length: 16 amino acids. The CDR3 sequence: CASGTGGGVGTDTQYF. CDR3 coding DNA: TGCGCCAGCGGAACAGGGGGCGGGGTGGGCACAGATACGCAGTATTTT.